This TCR beta chain derives from a study of blood T cell repertoires in COVID-19. Study information: Material from acute and convalescent COVID-19 was sourced from the United States, Italy and Spain. Sources were T cells, B-cell-depleted T cells, or PBMCs; the material itself was cDNA or gDNA.

The CDR3 contains 13 residues. The germline V and J ends were trimmed by 6 bases and 4 bases, with 10 bases remaining between them. Germline assignment: CDR1 MNHEY and CDR2 SVGAGI. As processed by the authors: Amplification with reference gene primers provided the estimates of nucleated cell counts. Libraries were prepared by immunoSEQ multiplex PCR; TCRdb keeps only in-frame clonotypes and omits some of them. V, J and clone size reflect that table, while D and trimming were determined from the DNA. The table has 100,000 to 150,000 clones, roughly four fifths seen once. The TCR was taken from a woman aged 45-65 years with acute or convalescent COVID-19. Material for sequencing was peripheral blood. The chain employs TRBV6-5 and TRBJ1-5, with D hard to call. CDR3 sequence: CASRLERNQPQHF. CDR3 DNA: TGTGCCAGCAGACTAGAGCGAAATCAGCCCCAGCATTTT.